Detailed here is one T cell receptor beta chain. Clones were read by immunoSEQ multiplex PCR, and TCRdb kept only the in-frame ones, dropping some. This sample has around 130,000 clones, with less than 90% found just once. The data are from a study of blood T cell repertoires in COVID-19. Turning to the study itself: PBMCs, B-cell-depleted T cells, or T cells were the source of the cDNA or gDNA that made up the material.

The CDR3 consists of 13 residues. Patients in Seattle were enrolled during active infection, then followed longitudinally. Sequencing input: peripheral blood. The origin of this receptor is a man aged 25-40 years with COVID-19, enrolled during active disease. The genes are TRBV21-1 and TRBJ1-5. TRBV21-1 is a pseudogene locus. CDR3 nucleotide sequence: TGTGCCAGCAGCAAAGGAGGGAATCAGCCCCAGCATTTT. Its protein product is CASSKGGNQPQHF.